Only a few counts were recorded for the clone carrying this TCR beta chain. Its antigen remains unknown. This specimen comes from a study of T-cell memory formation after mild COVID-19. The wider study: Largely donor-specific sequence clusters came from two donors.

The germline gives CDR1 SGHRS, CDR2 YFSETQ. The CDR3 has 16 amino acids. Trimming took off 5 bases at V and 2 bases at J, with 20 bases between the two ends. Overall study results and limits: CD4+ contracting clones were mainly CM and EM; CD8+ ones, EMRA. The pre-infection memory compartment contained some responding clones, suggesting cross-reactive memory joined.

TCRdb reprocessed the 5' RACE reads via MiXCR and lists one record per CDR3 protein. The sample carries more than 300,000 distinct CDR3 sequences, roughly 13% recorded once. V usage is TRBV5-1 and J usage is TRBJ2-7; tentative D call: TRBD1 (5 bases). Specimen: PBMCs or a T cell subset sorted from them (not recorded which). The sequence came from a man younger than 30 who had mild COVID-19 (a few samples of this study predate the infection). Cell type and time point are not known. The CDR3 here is CASSTSGSIPPYEQYF. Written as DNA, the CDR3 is TGCGCCAGCAGTACGTCAGGGTCAATCCCCCCCTACGAGCAGTACTTC.